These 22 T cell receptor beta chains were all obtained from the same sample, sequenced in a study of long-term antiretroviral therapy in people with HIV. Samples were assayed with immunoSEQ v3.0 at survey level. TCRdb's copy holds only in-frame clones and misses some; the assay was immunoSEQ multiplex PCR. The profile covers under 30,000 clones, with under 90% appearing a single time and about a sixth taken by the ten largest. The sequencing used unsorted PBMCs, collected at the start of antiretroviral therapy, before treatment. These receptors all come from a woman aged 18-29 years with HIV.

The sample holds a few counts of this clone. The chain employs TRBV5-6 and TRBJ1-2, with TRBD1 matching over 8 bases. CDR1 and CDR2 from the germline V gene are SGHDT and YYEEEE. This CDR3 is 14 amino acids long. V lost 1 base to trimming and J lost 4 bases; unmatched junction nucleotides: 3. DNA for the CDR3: TGTGCCAGCAGCTTGAACAGGGGGTTCTATGGCTACACCTTC. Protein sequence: CASSLNRGFYGYTF.

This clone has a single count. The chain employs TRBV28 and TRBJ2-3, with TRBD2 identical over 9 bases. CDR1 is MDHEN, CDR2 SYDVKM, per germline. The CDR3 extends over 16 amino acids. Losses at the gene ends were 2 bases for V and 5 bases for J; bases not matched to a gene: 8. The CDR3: CASSLGSGSGIDTQYF. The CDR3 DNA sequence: TGTGCCAGCAGTTTAGGTAGCGGGAGCGGGATAGATACGCAGTATTTT.

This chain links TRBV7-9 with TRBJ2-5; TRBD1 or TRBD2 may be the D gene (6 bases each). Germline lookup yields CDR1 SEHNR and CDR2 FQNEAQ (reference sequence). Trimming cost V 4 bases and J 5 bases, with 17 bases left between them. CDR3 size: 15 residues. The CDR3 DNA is TGTGCCAGCAGCTCCCCGGGCCAGGGGAGGGAGACCCAGTACTTC. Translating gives CASSSPGQGRETQYF. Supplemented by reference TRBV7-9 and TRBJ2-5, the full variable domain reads DTGVSQNPRHKITKRGQNVTFRCDPISEHNRLYWYRQTLGQGPEFLTYFQNEAQLEKSRLLSDRFSAERPKGSFSTLEIQRTEQGDSAMYLCASSSPGQGRETQYFGPGTRLLVL.

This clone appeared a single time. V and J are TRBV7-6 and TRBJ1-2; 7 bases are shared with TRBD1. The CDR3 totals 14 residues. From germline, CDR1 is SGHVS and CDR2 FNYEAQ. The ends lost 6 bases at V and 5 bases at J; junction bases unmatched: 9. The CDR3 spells CASSEELTGYGYTF. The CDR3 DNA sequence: TGTGCCAGCAGTGAAGAACTGACAGGGTATGGCTACACCTTC. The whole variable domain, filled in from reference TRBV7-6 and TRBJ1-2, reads GAGVSQSPRYKVTKRGQDVALRCDPISGHVSLYWYRQALGQGPEFLTYFNYEAQQDKSGLPNDRFSAERPEGSISTLTIQRTEQRDSAMYRCASSEELTGYGYTFGSGTRLTVV.

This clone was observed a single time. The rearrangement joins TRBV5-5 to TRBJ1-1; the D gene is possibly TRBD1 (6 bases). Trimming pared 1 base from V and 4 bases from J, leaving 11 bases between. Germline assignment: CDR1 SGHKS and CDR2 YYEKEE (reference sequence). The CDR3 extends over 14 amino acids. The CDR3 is CASSLFEGGTEAFF. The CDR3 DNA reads TGTGCCAGCAGCTTGTTTGAAGGGGGCACTGAAGCTTTCTTT.

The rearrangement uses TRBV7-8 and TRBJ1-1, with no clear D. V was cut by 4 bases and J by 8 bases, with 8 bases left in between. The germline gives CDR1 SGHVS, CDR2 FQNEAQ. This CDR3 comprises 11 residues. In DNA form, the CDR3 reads TGTGCCAGCAGCTGGGGAGCAGAAGCTTTCTTT. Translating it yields CASSWGAEAFF.

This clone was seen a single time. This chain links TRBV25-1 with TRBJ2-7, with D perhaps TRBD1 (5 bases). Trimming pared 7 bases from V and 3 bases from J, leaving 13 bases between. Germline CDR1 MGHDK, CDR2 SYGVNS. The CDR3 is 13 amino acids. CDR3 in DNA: TGTGCCAGCACACCGGACATATACTACGAGCAGTACTTC. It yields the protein CASTPDIYYEQYF.

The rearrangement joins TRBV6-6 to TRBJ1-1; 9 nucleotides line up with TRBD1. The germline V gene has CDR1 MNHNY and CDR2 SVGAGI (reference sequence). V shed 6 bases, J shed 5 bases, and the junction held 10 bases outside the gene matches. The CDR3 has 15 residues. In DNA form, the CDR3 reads TGTGCCAGCAGCGGAACCGGGACAGGGAATACTGAAGCTTTCTTT. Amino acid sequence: CASSGTGTGNTEAFF.

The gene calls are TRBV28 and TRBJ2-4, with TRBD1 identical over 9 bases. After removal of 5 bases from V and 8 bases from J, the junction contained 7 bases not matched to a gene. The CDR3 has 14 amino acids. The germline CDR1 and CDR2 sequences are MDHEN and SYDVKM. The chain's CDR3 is CASSTGTGWHIQYF. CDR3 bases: TGTGCCAGCAGTACCGGGACAGGGTGGCACATTCAGTACTTC.

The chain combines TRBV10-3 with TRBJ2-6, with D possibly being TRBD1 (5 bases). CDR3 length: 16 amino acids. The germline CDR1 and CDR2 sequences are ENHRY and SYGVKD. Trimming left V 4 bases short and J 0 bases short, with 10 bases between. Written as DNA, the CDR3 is TGTGCCATCAGTGTTGGACAATTCTCTGGGGCCAACGTCCTGACTTTC. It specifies CAISVGQFSGANVLTF.

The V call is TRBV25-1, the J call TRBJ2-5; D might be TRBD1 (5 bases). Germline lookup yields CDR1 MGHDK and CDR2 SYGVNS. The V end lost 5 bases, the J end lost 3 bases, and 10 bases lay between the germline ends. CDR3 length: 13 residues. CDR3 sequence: CASSPLTEETQYF. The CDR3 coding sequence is TGTGCCAGCAGTCCGTTGACAGAAGAGACCCAGTACTTC.

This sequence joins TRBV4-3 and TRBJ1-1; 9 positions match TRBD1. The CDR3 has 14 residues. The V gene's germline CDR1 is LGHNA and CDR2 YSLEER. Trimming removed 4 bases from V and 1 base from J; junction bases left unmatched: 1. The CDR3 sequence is CASSLGQGNTEAFF. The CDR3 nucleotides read TGCGCCAGCAGCCTGGGACAGGGGAACACTGAAGCTTTCTTT.

CDR3 DNA: TGTGCCAGCAGCCAAGTTCAAGGCGGGAGGGGAGATACGCAGTATTTT. This encodes CASSQVQGGRGDTQYF. The chain has TRBV14 and TRBJ2-3, with 9 bases matching TRBD2. With V trimmed by 1 base and J by 5 bases, 7 bases remained unmatched. Germline assignment: CDR1 SGHDN and CDR2 FVKESK. The CDR3 totals 16 residues.

CDR3: CASSALSGYEQYF. For the CDR3, the DNA is TGTGCCAGCAGCGCTTTATCGGGCTACGAGCAGTACTTC. The rearrangement joins TRBV7-3 to TRBJ2-7; D is ambiguous. The V end was cut by 5 bases, the J end by 3 bases, with 11 bases between. Germline V gene sequence: CDR1 SGHTA, CDR2 FQGTGA. The CDR3 sequence is 13 residues long. Full variable domain (missing parts from reference TRBV7-3 and TRBJ2-7): GAGVSQTPSNKVTEKGKYVELRCDPISGHTALYWYRQSLGQGPEFLIYFQGTGAADDSGLPNDRFFAVRPEGSVSTLKIQRTERGDSAVYLCASSALSGYEQYFGPGTRLTVT.

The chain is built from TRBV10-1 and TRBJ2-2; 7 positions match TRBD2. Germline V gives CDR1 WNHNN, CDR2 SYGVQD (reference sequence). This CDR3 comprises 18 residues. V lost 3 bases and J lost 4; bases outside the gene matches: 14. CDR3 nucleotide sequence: TGCGCCAGCAGTGAAATGGACAAGGGACTAACGCGCACCGGGGAGCTGTTTTTT. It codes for CASSEMDKGLTRTGELFF.

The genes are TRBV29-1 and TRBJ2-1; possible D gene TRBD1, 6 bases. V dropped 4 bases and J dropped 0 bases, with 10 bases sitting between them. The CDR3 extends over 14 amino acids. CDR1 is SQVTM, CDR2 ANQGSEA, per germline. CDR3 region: CSVGGHSSYNEQFF. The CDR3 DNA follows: TGCAGCGTTGGGGGACATAGCTCCTACAATGAGCAGTTCTTC.

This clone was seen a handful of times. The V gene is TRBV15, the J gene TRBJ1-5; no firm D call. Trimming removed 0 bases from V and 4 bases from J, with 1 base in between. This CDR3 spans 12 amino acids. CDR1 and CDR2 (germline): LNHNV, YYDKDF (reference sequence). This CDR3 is CATSRENQPQHF. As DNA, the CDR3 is TGTGCCACCAGCAGAGAAAATCAGCCCCAGCATTTT.

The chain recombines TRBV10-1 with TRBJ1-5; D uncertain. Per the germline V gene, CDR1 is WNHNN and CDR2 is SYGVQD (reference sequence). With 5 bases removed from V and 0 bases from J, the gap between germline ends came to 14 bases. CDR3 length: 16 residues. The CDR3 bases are TGCGCCAGCAGTTACGGCCGGGATTATAGCAATCAGCCCCAGCATTTT. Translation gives CASSYGRDYSNQPQHF.

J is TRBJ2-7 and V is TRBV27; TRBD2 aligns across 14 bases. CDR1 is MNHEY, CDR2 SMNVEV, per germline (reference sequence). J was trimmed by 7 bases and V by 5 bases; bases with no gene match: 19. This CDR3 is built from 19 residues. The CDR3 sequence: CASSVLRLAGGILRGEQYF. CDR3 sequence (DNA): TGTGCCAGCAGTGTGCTGAGACTAGCGGGAGGGATCCTACGAGGGGAGCAGTACTTC.

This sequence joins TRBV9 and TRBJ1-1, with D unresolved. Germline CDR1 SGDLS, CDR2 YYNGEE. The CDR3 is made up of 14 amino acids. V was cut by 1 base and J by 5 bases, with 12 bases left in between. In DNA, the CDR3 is TGTGCCAGCAGCGTACAAGACTACCAGACTGAAGCTTTCTTT. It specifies CASSVQDYQTEAFF.

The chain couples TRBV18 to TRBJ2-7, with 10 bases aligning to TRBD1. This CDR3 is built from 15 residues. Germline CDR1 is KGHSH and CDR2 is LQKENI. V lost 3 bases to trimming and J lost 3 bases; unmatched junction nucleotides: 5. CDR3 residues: CASSPPGQGFYEQYF. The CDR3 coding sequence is TGTGCCAGCTCACCCCCGGGACAGGGGTTCTACGAGCAGTACTTC.

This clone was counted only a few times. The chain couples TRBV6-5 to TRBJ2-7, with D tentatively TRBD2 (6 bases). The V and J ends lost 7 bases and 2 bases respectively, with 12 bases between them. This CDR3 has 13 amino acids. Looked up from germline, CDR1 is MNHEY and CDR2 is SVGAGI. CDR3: CASNLGGAYEQYF. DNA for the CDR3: TGTGCCAGCAATCTGGGGGGAGCCTACGAGCAGTACTTC.